These 25 T cell receptor beta chains originate from one sample sequenced in a study of PD-1 blockade in classical Hodgkin lymphoma. Repertoires were generated with immunoSEQ multiplex PCR, while TCRdb's copy carries only in-frame clones and drops some. The table has about 41,000 clones, 65% to 80% seen once; the top ten hold 20% to 25%. Relapse was seen in all patients after autologous stem cell transplantation, and brentuximab vedotin exposure was variable. Specimen: peripheral blood mononuclear cells (PBMCs), collected at baseline. The receptor source for this set is a human donor with classical Hodgkin lymphoma.

The J gene is TRBJ2-1, the V gene TRBV11-3, with TRBD1 as a possible D gene (6 bases). Trimming pared 4 bases from V and 5 bases from J, leaving 15 bases between. Germline loops: CDR1 SGHNT, CDR2 YENEEA. There are 15 residues in the CDR3. The DNA of the CDR3 is TGTGCCAGCAGCTATGGGCAGGGGTCCCACAATGAGCAGTTCTTC. Encoded protein: CASSYGQGSHNEQFF.

The chain employs TRBV5-1 and TRBJ2-5; D not certain. Germline V gene lookup returns CDR1 SGHRS and CDR2 YFSETQ. The CDR3 sequence is 14 residues long. V dropped 2 bases and J dropped 2 bases, with 10 bases sitting between them. The CDR3 protein is CASSFQPGQETQYF. The CDR3 nucleotides are TGCGCCAGCAGCTTTCAACCGGGTCAAGAGACCCAGTACTTC.

The V and J genes are TRBV30 and TRBJ2-7; D is unclear. This CDR3 contains 12 residues. CDR1 and CDR2 (germline): GTSNPN, SVGIG (reference sequence). V was clipped by 3 bases and J by 2 bases, with 8 bases between them. DNA of the CDR3: TGTGCCTGGAGGGACGGCGCCTACGAGCAGTACTTC. It codes for CAWRDGAYEQYF. The variable domain in full, with the rest retrieved from reference TRBV30 and TRBJ2-7, is SQTIHQWPATLVQPVGSPLSLECTVEGTSNPNLYWYRQAAGRGLQLLFYSVGIGQISSEVPQNLSASRPQDRQFILSSKKLLLSDSGFYLCAWRDGAYEQYFGPGTRLTVT.

J is TRBJ1-1 and V is TRBV6-5, with TRBD1 identical over 9 bases. The CDR3 has 14 amino acids. CDR1 is MNHEY, CDR2 SVGAGI, per germline. Trimming removed 5 bases from V and 5 bases from J; junction bases left unmatched: 6. The CDR3 protein is CASSTGQGRTEAFF. DNA of the CDR3: TGTGCCAGCAGTACGGGACAGGGAAGGACTGAAGCTTTCTTT.

V is TRBV28 and J is TRBJ2-1, with 12 bases that match TRBD2. J lost 9 bases, V lost 3 bases, and 9 bases had no gene match. The CDR3 loop spans 16 amino acids. Germline CDR1 MDHEN, CDR2 SYDVKM. CDR3 DNA: TGTGCCAGCAGTTTCGTACTAGCGGGAGGAACACCTGAGCAGTTCTTC. It encodes CASSFVLAGGTPEQFF. Full variable domain (rest looked up from reference TRBV28 and TRBJ2-1): DVKVTQSSRYLVKRTGEKVFLECVQDMDHENMFWYRQDPGLGLRLIYFSYDVKMKEKGDIPEGYSVSREKKERFSLILESASTNQTSMYLCASSFVLAGGTPEQFFGPGTRLTVL.

This chain links TRBV27 with TRBJ2-3; D not certain. V was trimmed by 5 bases and J by 2 bases, leaving 11 bases between them. The CDR3 covers 14 residues. Germline V gives CDR1 MNHEY, CDR2 SMNVEV (reference sequence). The CDR3 nucleotides read TGTGCCAGCAGTCCTCGACACTACACAGATACGCAGTATTTT. Protein: CASSPRHYTDTQYF.

V usage is TRBV11-2 and J usage is TRBJ1-5, with 8 bases matching TRBD1. CDR3 length equals 15 residues. The germline V gene has CDR1 SGHAT and CDR2 FQNNGV. J lost 3 bases, V lost 5 bases, and 6 bases had no gene match. The chain's CDR3 is CASSPDRDLNQPQHF. The CDR3, as DNA: TGTGCCAGCAGCCCGGACAGGGACCTCAATCAGCCCCAGCATTTT.

The chain carries TRBV6-6 and TRBJ2-6; tentative D call: TRBD1 (5 bases). Trimming cost V 6 bases and J 3 bases, with 12 bases left between them. The V gene's germline CDR1 is MNHNY and CDR2 SVGAGI (reference sequence). CDR3 length: 15 residues. The CDR3 protein is CASRPGQGGANVLTF. For the CDR3, the DNA is TGTGCCAGCAGACCCGGGCAGGGTGGGGCCAACGTCCTGACTTTC.

This clone appeared a single time. The chain is built from TRBV27 and TRBJ2-1; tentatively, D is TRBD2 (6 bases). From germline, CDR1 is MNHEY and CDR2 SMNVEV (reference sequence). Trimming shortened V by 6 bases and J by 0 bases, and 15 bases separated the two germline ends. This CDR3 has 16 amino acids. The CDR3, as DNA: TGTGCCAGCAGGAATACTGCGGGGAGCTCCTACAATGAGCAGTTCTTC. It encodes CASRNTAGSSYNEQFF.

The gene calls are TRBV18 and TRBJ2-2; no clear D. This CDR3 is built from 16 residues. The V end lost 0 bases, the J end lost 1 base, and 9 bases lay between the germline ends. The germline V gene encodes CDR1 KGHSH and CDR2 LQKENI. DNA for the CDR3: TGTGCCAGCTCACCACCGCTAGGAATGAACACCGGGGAGCTGTTTTTT. Translated: CASSPPLGMNTGELFF.

This chain connects TRBV12-5 to TRBJ2-3; D is possibly TRBD2 (5 bases). This CDR3 is 14 amino acids long. Trimming removed 1 base at V and 4 bases at J, with 9 bases between. Germline values: CDR1 LGHNT, CDR2 FRNRAP. The DNA of the CDR3 is TGTGCTAGTGGTTTGGGCAGCGGCGCAGATACGCAGTATTTT. This encodes CASGLGSGADTQYF.

The chain uses TRBV4-2 and TRBJ2-4, with D perhaps TRBD1 (7 bases). The germline V gene has CDR1 LGHNA and CDR2 YNFKEQ. Trimming cost V 1 base and J 3 bases, with 13 bases left between them. This CDR3 contains 16 residues. The CDR3 coding sequence is TGTGCCAGCAGCCAAGGCGTGCAGGGGGGCAAAAACATTCAGTACTTC. Translated: CASSQGVQGGKNIQYF.

J is TRBJ1-1 and V is TRBV7-2, with D uncertain. The germline V gene has CDR1 SGHTA and CDR2 FQGNSA. The CDR3 has 12 amino acids. Trimming removed 5 bases from V and 7 bases from J, with 11 bases in between. In nucleotides, the CDR3 is TGTGCCAGCAGCCGATGGACCGTTGAAGCTTTCTTT. This translates into CASSRWTVEAFF.

There are a few counts of this clone. The V gene is TRBV5-3, the J gene TRBJ1-2; D not certain. TRBV5-3 is annotated as an ORF whose role is uncertain. V was trimmed by 5 bases and J by 4 bases, leaving 18 bases between them. This CDR3 has 15 residues. Here the CDR3 reads CARSSQRRGFYGYTF. CDR3 DNA: TGTGCCAGAAGTTCACAGCGGCGGGGATTCTATGGCTACACCTTC.

The chain links TRBV7-9 to TRBJ1-2; TRBD1 agrees at 9 bases. With 5 bases clipped from V and 0 bases from J, the junction kept 7 bases outside the gene matches. Germline V gene sequence: CDR1 SEHNR, CDR2 FQNEAQ (reference sequence). The CDR3 loop spans 16 amino acids. The CDR3 DNA follows: TGTGCCAGCAGCCTGGGACAGGGCACGGCTAACTATGGCTACACCTTC. This sequence encodes CASSLGQGTANYGYTF.

The rearrangement links TRBV7-2 to TRBJ2-6; TRBD1 is a possible D gene (5 bases). The V end lost 1 base, the J end lost 0 bases, and 10 bases lay between the germline ends. Germline V gives CDR1 SGHTA, CDR2 FQGNSA. This CDR3 has 17 amino acids. CDR3 coding DNA: TGTGCCAGCAGCTTAGGGGTCAGGGTCTCTGGGGCCAACGTCCTGACTTTC. The encoded protein is CASSLGVRVSGANVLTF.

The chain is built from TRBV6-1 and TRBJ2-7; TRBD2 might be the D (6 bases). The V and J ends lost 3 bases and 0 bases respectively, with 12 bases between them. This CDR3 comprises 15 residues. Germline CDR1 is MNHNS and CDR2 is SASEGT. The CDR3 protein is CASSEGLGSSYEQYF. Written as DNA, the CDR3 is TGTGCCAGCAGTGAGGGACTGGGGAGCTCCTACGAGCAGTACTTC.

This clone has just a few counts. The genes are TRBV4-1 and TRBJ1-3, with unresolved D. Germline V gene lookup returns CDR1 MGHRA and CDR2 YSYEKL. Trimming removed 3 bases at V and 0 bases at J, with 15 bases between. The CDR3 is 17 amino acids. The CDR3 coding sequence is TGCGCCAGCAGCCAGACTCTATCGGGCAGCTCTGGAAACACCATATATTTT. Translation: CASSQTLSGSSGNTIYF.

V gene TRBV2 combines with J gene TRBJ2-7; D remains unclear. The CDR3 consists of 13 residues. Germline lookup yields CDR1 SNHLY and CDR2 FYNNEI. V was clipped by 4 bases and J by 2 bases, with 9 bases between them. CDR3 amino acids: CASSVDPPYEQYF. In nucleotides, the CDR3 is TGTGCCAGCAGTGTGGATCCCCCCTACGAGCAGTACTTC.

V is TRBV19 and J is TRBJ2-2; the match to TRBD1 covers 9 bases. The germline V gene encodes CDR1 LNHDA and CDR2 SQIVND (reference sequence). CDR3 length: 16 amino acids. V was pared by 5 bases and J by 6 bases, with 10 bases of the junction left unmatched. The CDR3 region has the DNA TGTGCCAGTAGTCTAATACCGGGACAGGGATCCGGGGAGCTGTTTTTT. Protein product: CASSLIPGQGSGELFF.

This clone came up a few times. The chain has TRBV11-3 and TRBJ2-5; D possibly corresponds to TRBD1 (7 bases). The length of the CDR3 is 13 residues. The V end was cut by 4 bases, the J end by 5 bases, with 11 bases between. Germline V lookup: CDR1 SGHNT, CDR2 YENEEA. Here the CDR3 DNA reads TGTGCCAGCAGCTCGACAGGGAGGGAGACCCAGTACTTC. Its protein is CASSSTGRETQYF.

V usage is TRBV28 and J usage is TRBJ2-3; no definite D call. Germline lookup yields CDR1 MDHEN and CDR2 SYDVKM. The CDR3 extends over 12 amino acids. V dropped 5 bases and J dropped 4 bases, with 7 bases sitting between them. CDR3 in DNA: TGTGCCAGCAGTCAGCGAGCAGATACGCAGTATTTT. Its protein product is CASSQRADTQYF.

J is TRBJ2-1 and V is TRBV6-1; D not resolved. Germline CDR1 reads MNHNS; CDR2 reads SASEGT. Trimming shortened V by 5 bases and J by 4 bases, and 9 bases separated the two germline ends. The CDR3 has 13 residues. The CDR3 DNA reads TGTGCCAGCAGTAGTATGGGGTACAATGAGCAGTTCTTC. Amino acids: CASSSMGYNEQFF.

The table lists this clone with a count of one. V gene TRBV4-1 combines with J gene TRBJ2-7; TRBD1 aligns across 7 bases. Germline loops: CDR1 MGHRA, CDR2 YSYEKL. Germline trimming cut 4 bases from V and 1 base from J; bases unmatched to any gene: 7. The CDR3 contains 15 residues. The CDR3 DNA sequence: TGCGCCAGCAGCCTCATGGACAGGAAATCCTACGAGCAGTACTTC. Its protein is CASSLMDRKSYEQYF.

The J gene is TRBJ2-5, the V gene TRBV27; D possibly corresponds to TRBD2 (6 bases). V was shortened by 1 base and J by 5 bases, with 11 bases between the two germline ends. Germline CDR1 reads MNHEY; CDR2 reads SMNVEV (reference sequence). This CDR3 region has 14 residues. The CDR3 DNA sequence: TGTGCCAGCAGTTTATTCTTCGGAGGGGAGACCCAGTACTTC. Its protein is CASSLFFGGETQYF.